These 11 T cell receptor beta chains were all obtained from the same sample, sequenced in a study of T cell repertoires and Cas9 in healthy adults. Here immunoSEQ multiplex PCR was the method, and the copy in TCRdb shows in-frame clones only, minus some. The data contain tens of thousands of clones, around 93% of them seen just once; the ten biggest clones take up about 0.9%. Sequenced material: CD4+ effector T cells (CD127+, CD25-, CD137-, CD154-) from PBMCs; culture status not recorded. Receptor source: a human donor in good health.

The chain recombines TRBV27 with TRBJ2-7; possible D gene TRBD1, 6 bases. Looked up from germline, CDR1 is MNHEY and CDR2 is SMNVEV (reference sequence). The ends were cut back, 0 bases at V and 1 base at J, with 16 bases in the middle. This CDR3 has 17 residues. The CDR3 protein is CASSLSSGDVRSYEQYF. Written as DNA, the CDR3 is TGTGCCAGCAGTTTATCGTCAGGGGACGTGAGATCCTACGAGCAGTACTTC.

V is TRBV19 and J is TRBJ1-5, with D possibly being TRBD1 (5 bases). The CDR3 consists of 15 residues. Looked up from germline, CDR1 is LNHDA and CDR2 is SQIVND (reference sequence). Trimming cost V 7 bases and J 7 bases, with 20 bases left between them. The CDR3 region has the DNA TGTGCCAGTACCCTAAACGGTCAGGGAAACCAGCCCCAGCATTTT. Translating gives CASTLNGQGNQPQHF.

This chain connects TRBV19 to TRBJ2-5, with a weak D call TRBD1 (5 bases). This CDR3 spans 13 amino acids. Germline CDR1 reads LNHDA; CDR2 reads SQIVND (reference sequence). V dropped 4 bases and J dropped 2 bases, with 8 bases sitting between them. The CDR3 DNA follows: TGTGCCAGTAGTAAGACAGTTCAAGAGACCCAGTACTTC. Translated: CASSKTVQETQYF. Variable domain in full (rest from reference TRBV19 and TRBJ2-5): DGGITQSPKYLFRKEGQNVTLSCEQNLNHDAMYWYRQDPGQGLRLIYYSQIVNDFQKGDIAEGYSVSREKKESFPLTVTSAQKNPTAFYLCASSKTVQETQYFGPGTRLLVL.

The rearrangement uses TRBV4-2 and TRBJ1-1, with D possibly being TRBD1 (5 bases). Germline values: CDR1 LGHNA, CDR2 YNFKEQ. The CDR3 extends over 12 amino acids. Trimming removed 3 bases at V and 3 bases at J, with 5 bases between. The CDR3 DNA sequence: TGTGCCAGCAGCCAGGGGGACACTGAAGCTTTCTTT. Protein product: CASSQGDTEAFF.

The CDR3 reads CSVGDRGGGYTF. The CDR3 region has the DNA TGCAGCGTGGGGGACAGGGGGGGCGGCTACACCTTC. This chain uses TRBV29-1 with TRBJ1-2; TRBD1 aligns across 11 bases. V gave up 6 bases and J gave up 8 bases; unmatched junction bases: 5. CDR1 is SQVTM, CDR2 ANQGSEA, per germline. The CDR3 has 12 residues.

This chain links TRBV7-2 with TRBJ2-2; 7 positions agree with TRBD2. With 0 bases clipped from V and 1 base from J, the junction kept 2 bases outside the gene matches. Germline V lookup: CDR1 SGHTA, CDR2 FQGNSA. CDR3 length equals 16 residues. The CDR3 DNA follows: TGTGCCAGCAGCTTAGCAGCGGGGCTGAACACCGGGGAGCTGTTTTTT. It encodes CASSLAAGLNTGELFF.

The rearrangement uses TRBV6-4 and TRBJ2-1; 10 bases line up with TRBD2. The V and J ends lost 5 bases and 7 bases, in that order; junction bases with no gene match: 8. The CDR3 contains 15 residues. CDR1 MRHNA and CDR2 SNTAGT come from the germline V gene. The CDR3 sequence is CASSRQAGGGNEQFF. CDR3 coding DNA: TGTGCCAGCAGTCGGCAAGCGGGAGGGGGGAATGAGCAGTTCTTC.

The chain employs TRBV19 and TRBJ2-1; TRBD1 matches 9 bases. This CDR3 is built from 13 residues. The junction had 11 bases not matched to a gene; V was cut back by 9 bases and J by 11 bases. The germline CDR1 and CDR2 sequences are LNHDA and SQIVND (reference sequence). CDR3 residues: CASSPGTGTKQFF. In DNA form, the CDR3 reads TGTGCCAGCAGTCCCGGGACAGGGACGAAGCAGTTCTTC.

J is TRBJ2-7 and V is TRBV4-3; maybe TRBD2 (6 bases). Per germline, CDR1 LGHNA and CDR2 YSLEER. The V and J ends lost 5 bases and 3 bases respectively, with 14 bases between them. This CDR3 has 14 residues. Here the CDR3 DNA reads TGCGCCAGCAGCAGCGGTAACGGGAGCTACGAGCAGTACGTC. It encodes CASSSGNGSYEQYV.

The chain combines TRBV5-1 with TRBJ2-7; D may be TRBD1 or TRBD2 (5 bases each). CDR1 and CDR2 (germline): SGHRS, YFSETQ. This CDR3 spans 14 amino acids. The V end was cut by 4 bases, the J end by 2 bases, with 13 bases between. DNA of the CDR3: TGCGCCAGCAGCAACCGGGACGGAGCCTACGAGCAGTACTTC. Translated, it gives CASSNRDGAYEQYF.

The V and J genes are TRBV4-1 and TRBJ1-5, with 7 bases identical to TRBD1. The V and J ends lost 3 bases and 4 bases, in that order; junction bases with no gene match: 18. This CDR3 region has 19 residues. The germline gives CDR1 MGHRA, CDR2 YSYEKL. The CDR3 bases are TGCGCCAGCAGCCACAACACCCGAGAATGGGGACAGATAAATCAGCCCCAGCATTTT. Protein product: CASSHNTREWGQINQPQHF.